Reported below is one T cell receptor (beta chain). This clonotype was counted at least ten times. What antigen it recognizes has not been identified. Base qualities are not recorded, but no much larger clone differs from it by a single base. This sample is drawn from a study of T-cell reconstitution after alpha-beta-depleted transplantation in children (TCRdb year 2016). A note on the overall study: Using TCR repertoire profiling, the study quantitatively followed how T-cell immune reconstitution unfolded in children after TCRalphabeta/CD19-depleted allogeneic hematopoietic cell transplantation.

Study-level results and caveats: In some patients, the high TCRbeta diversity seen at day 60 was put down to recipient T cells and intrathymic progenitors that had survived conditioning. The apparently early alphabetaT-cell count recovery about two months after transplant was reportedly dependent on only several hundred rapidly expanded clones derived from non-depleted graft cells. Hyperexpanded clone frequencies declined over subsequent months; after one year, T-cell counts and TCRbeta diversity were mostly attributed to newly produced T cells.

To prepare the library, PCR was applied. TCRdb lists the instrument as Illumina HiSeq 2500. Molecular barcoding was employed in the preparation of TCR libraries, with unique molecular identifiers being used to normalize TCRbeta repertoire quantification. Starting from the raw public reads, TCRdb applied fastp trimming at Q25, assembled clones with MiXCR and retained in-frame beta chains. Here each entry gathers all rows of one CDR3 protein and keeps the most common genes and DNA. A total of 30,000 to 40,000 distinct CDR3 sequences appear in this sample, approximately 7% of them only once. Of the sample, around 30% is held by the ten largest clones. CDR1 and CDR2 are read off the germline V gene as SGDLS and YYNGEE. The CDR3 covers 17 residues, taking in both the cysteine and the phenylalanine. The only DNA kept is the CDR3, 51 bases in frame from the first base. V is pared back by 6 bases and J by 5 bases, with 24 bases lying between the germline termini.

Sample time point, as interpreted from the label and publication: day 60 (about 2 months) after transplantation. In light of the paper, this sample's treatment or condition label describes: allogeneic hematopoietic cell transplantation with graft depleted of TCRalphabeta T cells and CD19 B cells. The transplant recipients were children given TCRalphabeta/CD19-depleted allogeneic hematopoietic cell grafts. The chain employs TRBV9 and TRBJ2-1; TRBD2 is possibly the D segment (5 matching bases). This TCR was sampled from a child younger than two who had a stem cell transplant for acute myeloid leukemia, so the T cells may come from the graft donor. The sample consisted of peripheral blood, taken 60 days after TCRalphabeta/CD19-depleted stem cell transplant. The nucleotide sequence reads TGTGCCAGCACCTCAAGACCCTCGAGCGGAGTCAACAATGAGCAGTTCTTC. Translation gives CASTSRPSSGVNNEQFF.